A selection of T cell receptor beta chains follows, all from one sample in a study of blood T cells in healthy people across ages. TCRdb redid the calling of the 5' RACE reads with MiXCR, one entry per CDR3 protein. The sample has about 1.8 million distinct CDR3 sequences; around 50% are singletons. The sample consisted of blood. The receptors come from a woman aged 40-49 years in good health. Each CDR3 is given with its conserved first and last residue. Size is omitted from some rows. Given values are once, few, many or a class for expanded clones.

>-|TRBV20-1|TRBJ1-6
CSATDRGRTSYNSPLHF
>-|TRBV3-1|TRBJ2-1
CASSHRGGFGDNEQFF
>-|TRBV7-2|TRBJ2-1
CASSPALLGYEQFF
>-|TRBV7-2|TRBJ2-5
CASSLLLAGGPEETQYF
>-|TRBV28|TRBJ1-2
CASTTTKTGILSSTGYGYTF
>once|TRBV6-5|TRBJ2-1
CASSYKVQAYNEQFF
>-|TRBV4-1|TRBJ2-2
CASSPRGDNTGELFF
>-|TRBV7-9|TRBJ1-1
CASSVIQGAMVTEAFF
>few|TRBV4-1|TRBJ2-4
CASSQPGTADKNIQYF
>-|TRBV28|TRBJ1-4
CASSPATGNEKLFF
>-|TRBV4-1|TRBJ2-7
CASSQDSLAVGVRYEQYF
>few|TRBV11-2|TRBJ2-3
CASSLYQGSSPDTQYF
>once|TRBV28|TRBJ1-2
CASSFPGQGYGYTF
>-|TRBV25-1|TRBJ1-2
CASSDQGTGYTF
>-|TRBV5-1|TRBJ2-1
CASSLAGTSHNEQFF
>-|TRBV10-3|TRBJ1-1
CAIRGGQTGTEAFF
>few|TRBV5-6|TRBJ2-2
CASSLGPGTNTGELFF
>-|TRBV28|TRBJ1-6
CASSPRGPYNSPLHF